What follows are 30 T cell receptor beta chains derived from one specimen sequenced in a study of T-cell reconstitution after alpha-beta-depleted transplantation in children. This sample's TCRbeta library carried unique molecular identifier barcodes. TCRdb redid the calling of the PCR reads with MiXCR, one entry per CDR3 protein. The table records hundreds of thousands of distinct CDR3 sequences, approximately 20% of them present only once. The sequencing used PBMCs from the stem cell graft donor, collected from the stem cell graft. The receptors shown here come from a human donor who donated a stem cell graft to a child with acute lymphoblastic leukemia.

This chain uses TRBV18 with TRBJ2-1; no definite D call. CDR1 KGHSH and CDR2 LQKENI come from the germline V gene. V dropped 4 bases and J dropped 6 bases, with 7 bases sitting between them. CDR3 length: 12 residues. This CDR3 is CASSHPINEQFF. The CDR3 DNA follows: TGTGCCAGCTCACATCCCATCAATGAGCAGTTCTTC.

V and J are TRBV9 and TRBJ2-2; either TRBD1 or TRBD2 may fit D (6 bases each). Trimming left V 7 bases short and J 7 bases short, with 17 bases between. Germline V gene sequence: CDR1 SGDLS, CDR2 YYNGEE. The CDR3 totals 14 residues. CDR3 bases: TGTGCCAGCTCCGGAGGGACAAGTCACGGGGAGCTGTTTTTT. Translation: CASSGGTSHGELFF.

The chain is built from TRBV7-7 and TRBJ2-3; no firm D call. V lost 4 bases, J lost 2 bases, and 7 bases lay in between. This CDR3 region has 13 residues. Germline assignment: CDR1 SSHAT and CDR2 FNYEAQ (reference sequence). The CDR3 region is CASSYRVTDTQYF. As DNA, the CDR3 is TGTGCCAGCAGCTACCGAGTCACAGATACGCAGTATTTT.

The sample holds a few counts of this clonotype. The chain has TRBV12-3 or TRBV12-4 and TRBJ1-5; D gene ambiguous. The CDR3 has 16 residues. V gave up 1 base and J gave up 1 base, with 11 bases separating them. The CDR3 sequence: CASSLVMARSNQPQHF. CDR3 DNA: TGTGCCAGCAGTTTAGTTATGGCCAGGAGCAATCAGCCCCAGCATTTT.

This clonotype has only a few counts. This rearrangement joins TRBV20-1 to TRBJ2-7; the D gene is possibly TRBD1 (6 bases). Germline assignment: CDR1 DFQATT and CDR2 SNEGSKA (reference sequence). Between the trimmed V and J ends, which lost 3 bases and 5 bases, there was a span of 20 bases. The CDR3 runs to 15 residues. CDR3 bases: TGCAGTGCTAGGCGTGCCGGGACACATCCCAACGAGCAGTACTTC. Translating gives CSARRAGTHPNEQYF.

CDR3 residues: CASSLTSGRANEQFF. CDR3 DNA: TGTGCCAGCAGCCTGACTAGCGGGAGGGCCAATGAGCAGTTCTTC. The chain links TRBV7-9 to TRBJ2-1, with 14 positions matching TRBD2. This CDR3 is built from 15 residues. After removal of 5 bases from V and 6 bases from J, the junction contained 3 bases not matched to a gene. Germline V lookup: CDR1 SEHNR, CDR2 FQNEAQ (reference sequence).

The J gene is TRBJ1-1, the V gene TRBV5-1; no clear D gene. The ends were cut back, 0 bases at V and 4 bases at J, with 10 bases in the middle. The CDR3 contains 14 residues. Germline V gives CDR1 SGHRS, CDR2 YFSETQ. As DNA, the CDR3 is TGCGCCAGCAGCTTGGGGTCCTCCAGCACTGAAGCTTTCTTT. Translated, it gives CASSLGSSSTEAFF.

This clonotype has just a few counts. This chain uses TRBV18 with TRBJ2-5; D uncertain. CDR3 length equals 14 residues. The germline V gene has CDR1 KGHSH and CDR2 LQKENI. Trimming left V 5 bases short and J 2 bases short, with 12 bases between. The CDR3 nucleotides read TGTGCCAGCTCAGCGCAGGTTGGACAAGAGACCCAGTACTTC. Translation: CASSAQVGQETQYF.

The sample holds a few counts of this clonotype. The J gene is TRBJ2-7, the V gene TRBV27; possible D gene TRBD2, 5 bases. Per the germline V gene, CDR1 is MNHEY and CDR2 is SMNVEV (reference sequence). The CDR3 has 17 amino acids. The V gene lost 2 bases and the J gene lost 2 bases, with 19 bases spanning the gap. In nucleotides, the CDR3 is TGTGCCAGCAGTTTAAAGGGAATGACTACCCTTGCCTACGAGCAGTACTTC. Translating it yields CASSLKGMTTLAYEQYF.

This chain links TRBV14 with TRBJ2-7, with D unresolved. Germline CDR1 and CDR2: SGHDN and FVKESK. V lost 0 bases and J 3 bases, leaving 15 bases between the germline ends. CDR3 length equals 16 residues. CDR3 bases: TGTGCCAGCAGCCAAGATGTAGTCACCAAATACTACGAGCAGTACTTC. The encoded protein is CASSQDVVTKYYEQYF.

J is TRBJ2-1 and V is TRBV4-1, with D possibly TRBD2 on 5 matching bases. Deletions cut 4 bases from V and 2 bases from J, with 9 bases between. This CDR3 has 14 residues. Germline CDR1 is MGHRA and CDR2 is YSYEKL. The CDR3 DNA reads TGCGCCAGCAGCCTGGACGGGGCCTACAATGAGCAGTTCTTC. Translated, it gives CASSLDGAYNEQFF.

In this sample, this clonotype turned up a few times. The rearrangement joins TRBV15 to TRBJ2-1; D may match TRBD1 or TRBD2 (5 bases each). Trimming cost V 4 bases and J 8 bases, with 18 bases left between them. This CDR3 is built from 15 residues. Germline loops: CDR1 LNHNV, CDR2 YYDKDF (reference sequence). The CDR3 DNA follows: TGTGCCACCAGCACCCTCCAGGGAGTCTTCCATGAGCAGTTCTTC. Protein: CATSTLQGVFHEQFF.

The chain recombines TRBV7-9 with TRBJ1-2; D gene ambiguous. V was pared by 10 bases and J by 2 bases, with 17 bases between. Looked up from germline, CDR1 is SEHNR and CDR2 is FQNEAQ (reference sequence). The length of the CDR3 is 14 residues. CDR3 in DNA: TGTGCCACCCAACCTCGAACGGCCAACTATGGCTACACCTTC. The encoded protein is CATQPRTANYGYTF.

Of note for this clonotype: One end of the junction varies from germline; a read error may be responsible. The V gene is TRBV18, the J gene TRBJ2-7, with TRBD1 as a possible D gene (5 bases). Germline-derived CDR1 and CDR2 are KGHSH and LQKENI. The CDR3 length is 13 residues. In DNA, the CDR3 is TGTGCCAGCTCACCGACAGATTCGACCCCTAAGGGGTTC. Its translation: CASSPTDSTPKGF.

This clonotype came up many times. CDR3 loop: CASTLTGGSNQPQHF. As DNA, the CDR3 is TGCGCCAGCACCCTTACAGGGGGCAGCAATCAGCCCCAGCATTTT. This chain links TRBV5-1 with TRBJ1-5; 9 bases are a match to TRBD1. CDR1 SGHRS and CDR2 YFSETQ come from the germline V gene. V lost 6 bases, J lost 1 base, and 5 bases stayed unmatched. The CDR3 covers 15 residues.

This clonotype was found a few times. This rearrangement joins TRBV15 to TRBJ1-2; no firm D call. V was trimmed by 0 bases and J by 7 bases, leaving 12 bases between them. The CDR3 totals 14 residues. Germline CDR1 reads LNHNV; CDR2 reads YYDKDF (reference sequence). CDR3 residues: CATSRDRFDFGYTF. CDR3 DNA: TGTGCCACCAGCAGAGACAGGTTTGACTTTGGCTACACCTTC.

As DNA, the CDR3 is TGTGCCATCAGTGAGGCGCCCGGGACTAGCGGGACCCCCGATTCAGATACGCAGTATTTT. Protein product: CAISEAPGTSGTPDSDTQYF. The chain uses TRBV10-3 and TRBJ2-3; 13 positions agree with TRBD2. Germline V gene data show CDR1 as ENHRY and CDR2 as SYGVKD. V shed 2 bases and J 4 bases; nucleotides not matched to a gene: 15. This CDR3 has 20 amino acids.

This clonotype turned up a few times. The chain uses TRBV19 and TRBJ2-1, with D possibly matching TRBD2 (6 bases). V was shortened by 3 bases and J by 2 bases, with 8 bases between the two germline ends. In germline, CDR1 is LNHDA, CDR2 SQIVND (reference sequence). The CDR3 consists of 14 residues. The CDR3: CASSIGGTYNEQFF. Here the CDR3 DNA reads TGTGCCAGTAGTATCGGCGGGACCTACAATGAGCAGTTCTTC.

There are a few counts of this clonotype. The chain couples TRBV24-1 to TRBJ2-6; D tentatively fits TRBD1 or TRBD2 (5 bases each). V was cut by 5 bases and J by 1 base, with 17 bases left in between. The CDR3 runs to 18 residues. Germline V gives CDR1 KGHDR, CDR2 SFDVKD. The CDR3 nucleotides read TGTGCCACCAGTGCCCCCCGGGTCGAGGGGTCTGGGGCCAACGTCCTGACTTTC. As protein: CATSAPRVEGSGANVLTF.

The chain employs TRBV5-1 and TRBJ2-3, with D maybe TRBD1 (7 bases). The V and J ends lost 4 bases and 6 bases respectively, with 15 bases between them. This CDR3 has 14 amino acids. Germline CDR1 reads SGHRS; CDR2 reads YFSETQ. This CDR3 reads CASSAQGRTDTQYF. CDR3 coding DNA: TGCGCCAGCAGCGCACAGGGGAGGACGGATACGCAGTATTTT.

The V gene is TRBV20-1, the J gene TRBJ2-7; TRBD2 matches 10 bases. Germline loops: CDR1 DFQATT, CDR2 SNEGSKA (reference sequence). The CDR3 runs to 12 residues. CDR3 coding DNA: TGCTGCGCGGGACTAGCGTACTACGAGCAGTACTTC. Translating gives CCAGLAYYEQYF.

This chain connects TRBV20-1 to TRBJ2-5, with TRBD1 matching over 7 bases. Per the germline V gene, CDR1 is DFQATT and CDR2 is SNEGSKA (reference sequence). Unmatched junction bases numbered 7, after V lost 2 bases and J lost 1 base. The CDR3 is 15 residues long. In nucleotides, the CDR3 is TGCAGTGCTAGAAACCCCGGGACAGTCCAAGAGACCCAGTACTTC. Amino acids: CSARNPGTVQETQYF.

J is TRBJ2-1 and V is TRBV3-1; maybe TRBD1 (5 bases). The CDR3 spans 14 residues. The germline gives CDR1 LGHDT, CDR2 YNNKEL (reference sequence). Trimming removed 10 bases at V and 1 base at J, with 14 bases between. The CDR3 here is CAICSGISYNEQFF. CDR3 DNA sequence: TGTGCCATCTGTTCAGGGATTTCCTACAATGAGCAGTTCTTC.

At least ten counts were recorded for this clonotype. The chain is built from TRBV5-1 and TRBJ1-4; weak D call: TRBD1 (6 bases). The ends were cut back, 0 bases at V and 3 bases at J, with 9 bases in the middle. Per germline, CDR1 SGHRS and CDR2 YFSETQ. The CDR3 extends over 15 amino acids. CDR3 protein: CASSLDGQPNEKLFF. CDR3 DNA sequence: TGCGCCAGCAGCTTGGATGGACAGCCTAATGAAAAACTGTTTTTT.

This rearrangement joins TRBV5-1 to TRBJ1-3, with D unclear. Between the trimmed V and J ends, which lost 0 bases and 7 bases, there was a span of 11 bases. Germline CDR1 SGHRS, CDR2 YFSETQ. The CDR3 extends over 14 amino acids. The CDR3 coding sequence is TGCGCCAGCAGCTTGGTTGCGGGGAGCAACACCATATATTTT. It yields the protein CASSLVAGSNTIYF. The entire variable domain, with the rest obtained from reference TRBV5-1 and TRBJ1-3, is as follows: KAGVTQTPRYLIKTRGQQVTLSCSPISGHRSVSWYQQTPGQGLQFLFEYFSETQRNKGNFPGRFSGRQFSNSRSEMNVSTLELGDSALYLCASSLVAGSNTIYFGEGSWLTVV.

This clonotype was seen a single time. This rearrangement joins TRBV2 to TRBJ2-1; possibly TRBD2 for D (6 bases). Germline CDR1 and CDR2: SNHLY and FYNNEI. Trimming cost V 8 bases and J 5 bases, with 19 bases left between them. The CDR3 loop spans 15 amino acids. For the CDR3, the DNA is TGTGCCAGCCTCTTCGATGCTAGCGCCGACAATGAGCAGTTCTTC. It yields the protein CASLFDASADNEQFF. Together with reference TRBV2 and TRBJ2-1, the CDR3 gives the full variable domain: EPEVTQTPSHQVTQMGQEVILRCVPISNHLYFYWYRQILGQKVEFLVSFYNNEISEKSEIFDDQFSVERPDGSNFTLKIRSTKLEDSAMYFCASLFDASADNEQFFGPGTRLTVL.

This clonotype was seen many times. CDR3 DNA sequence: TGCGCCAGCAGCCAAATCCTAGGACTTGTGGGACTCAACTCCTACGAGCAGTACTTC. This encodes CASSQILGLVGLNSYEQYF. The V call is TRBV4-1, the J call TRBJ2-7; D might be TRBD2 (6 bases). The CDR3 sequence is 19 residues long. Germline lookup yields CDR1 MGHRA and CDR2 YSYEKL. V lost 2 bases and J 0 bases, leaving 23 bases between the germline ends.

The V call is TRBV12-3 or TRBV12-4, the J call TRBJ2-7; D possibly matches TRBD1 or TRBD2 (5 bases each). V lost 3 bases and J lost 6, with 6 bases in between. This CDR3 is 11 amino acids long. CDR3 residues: CASSFGTEQYF. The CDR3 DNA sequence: TGTGCCAGCAGTTTTGGGACCGAGCAGTACTTC.

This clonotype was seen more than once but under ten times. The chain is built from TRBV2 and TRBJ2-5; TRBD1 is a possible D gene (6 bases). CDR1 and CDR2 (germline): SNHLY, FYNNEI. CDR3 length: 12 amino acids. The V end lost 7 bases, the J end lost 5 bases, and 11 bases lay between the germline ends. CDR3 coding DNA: TGTGCCAGCATAGGGGGTTCGGAGACCCAGTACTTC. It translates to CASIGGSETQYF.

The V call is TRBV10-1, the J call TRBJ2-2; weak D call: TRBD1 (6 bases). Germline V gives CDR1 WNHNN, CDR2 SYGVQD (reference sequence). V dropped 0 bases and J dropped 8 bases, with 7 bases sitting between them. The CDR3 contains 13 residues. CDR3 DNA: TGCGCCAGCAGTGAGTCGGGGACAGGGGAGCTGTTTTTT. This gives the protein CASSESGTGELFF.